What follows are 32 T cell receptor beta chains derived from one specimen sequenced in a study of blood T cell repertoires in COVID-19. The method was immunoSEQ multiplex PCR; TCRdb's version includes in-frame clones alone and lacks a portion of them. The sample lists approximately 220,000 clones, approximately 83% occurring once. Sequenced input: peripheral blood. The receptors originated from a woman aged 40 to 55 with active or convalescent COVID-19.

This rearrangement joins TRBV3-1 (or the pseudogene TRBV3-2) to TRBJ2-7, with 10 bases identical to TRBD2. Germline CDR1 LGHDT, CDR2 YNNKEL (reference sequence). The CDR3 length is 15 residues. With V trimmed by 3 bases and J by 3 bases, 5 bases remained unmatched. DNA of the CDR3: TGTGCCAGCAGCCATGGGACTAGCGTAAACTACGAGCAGTACTTC. This gives the protein CASSHGTSVNYEQYF.

V gene TRBV7-8 combines with J gene TRBJ1-2; D gene uncertain. The CDR3 has 14 amino acids. The germline gives CDR1 SGHVS, CDR2 FQNEAQ. Deletions cut 1 base from V and 2 bases from J, with 8 bases between. The CDR3 coding sequence is TGTGCCAGCAGCTTAGACATACAGAACTATGGCTACACCTTC. This sequence encodes CASSLDIQNYGYTF.

The rearrangement uses TRBV19 and TRBJ2-7, with TRBD1 identical over 10 bases. The J segment lost 4 bases and the V segment lost 5 bases, leaving 11 bases of the junction unmatched. Germline loops: CDR1 LNHDA, CDR2 SQIVND (reference sequence). The CDR3 totals 16 residues. CDR3 nucleotides: TGTGCCAGTAGTCAGGAGGGGGGACAGGGGATTTACGAGCAGTACTTC. This encodes CASSQEGGQGIYEQYF.

The chain links TRBV5-1 to TRBJ1-4; 9 positions match TRBD1. CDR1 SGHRS and CDR2 YFSETQ come from the germline V gene. CDR3 length: 14 amino acids. Trimming took 7 bases from V and 8 from J; bases not matched to a gene: 9. The DNA of the CDR3 is TGCGCCAGCGCCAAGGGGACAGGGAGGGAAAAACTGTTTTTT. Translated, it gives CASAKGTGREKLFF.

The chain couples TRBV7-9 to TRBJ1-4; D possibly corresponds to TRBD1 (6 bases). V was cut by 1 base and J by 8 bases, with 14 bases left in between. Germline V gene sequence: CDR1 SEHNR, CDR2 FQNEAQ (reference sequence). The CDR3 has 15 amino acids. The CDR3 is CASSLVSGVGEKLFF. The CDR3 DNA sequence: TGTGCCAGCAGCTTAGTATCAGGGGTTGGCGAAAAACTGTTTTTT.

The chain is built from TRBV30 and TRBJ1-5, with D perhaps TRBD1 (5 bases). The CDR3 runs to 14 residues. The V end lost 0 bases, the J end lost 7 bases, and 13 bases lay between the germline ends. CDR1 and CDR2 (germline): GTSNPN, SVGIG (reference sequence). The CDR3 DNA reads TGTGCCTGGAGTGTACTGGGAGGGGCGCAGCCCCAGCATTTT. Its protein product is CAWSVLGGAQPQHF.

This clone turned up a few times. This chain links TRBV6-2 or TRBV6-3 with TRBJ2-1; D is possibly TRBD1 (5 bases). Per germline, CDR1 MNHEY and CDR2 SVGEGT. The CDR3 loop spans 14 amino acids. V lost 4 bases to trimming and J lost 4 bases, with 11 bases between them. The CDR3 here is CASSLQGWYNEQFF. The DNA for the CDR3 is TGTGCCAGCAGTTTGCAGGGTTGGTACAATGAGCAGTTCTTC.

This chain connects TRBV30 to TRBJ2-7, with a possible D match to TRBD2 (5 bases). V lost 0 bases to trimming and J lost 0 bases, with 9 bases between them. There are 14 residues in the CDR3. Germline CDR1 reads GTSNPN; CDR2 reads SVGIG (reference sequence). The CDR3 coding sequence is TGTGCCTGGAGTGTACCCGCGGGCTCCTACGAGCAGTACTTC. It specifies CAWSVPAGSYEQYF.

The V gene is TRBV9, the J gene TRBJ1-1; 7 bases line up with TRBD1. The germline CDR1 and CDR2 sequences are SGDLS and YYNGEE. Trimming at V came to 3 bases and at J to 3 bases, leaving 8 bases not matched to a gene. CDR3 length equals 15 residues. The CDR3 DNA reads as TGTGCCAGCAGCGCGGACAGGTTGGGAGACACTGAAGCTTTCTTT. Translating gives CASSADRLGDTEAFF.

The chain uses TRBV27 and TRBJ1-1; no definite D call. This CDR3 region has 14 residues. V lost 0 bases, J lost 12 bases, and 17 bases lay in between. CDR1 and CDR2 from the germline V gene are MNHEY and SMNVEV (reference sequence). The DNA for the CDR3 is TGTGCCAGCAGTTTATCTACCACGGGGAGGGAACCTTTCTTT. Amino acids: CASSLSTTGREPFF.

This chain connects TRBV2 to TRBJ2-2; 11 bases line up with TRBD2. The CDR3 loop spans 14 amino acids. Unmatched junction bases numbered 3, after V lost 7 bases and J lost 5 bases. Per the germline V gene, CDR1 is SNHLY and CDR2 is FYNNEI. This chain's CDR3 is CASTTSGDTGELFF. The CDR3 DNA follows: TGTGCCAGCACGACTAGCGGGGATACCGGGGAGCTGTTTTTT.

The genes are TRBV24-1 and TRBJ1-5, with D maybe TRBD1 (5 bases). Deletions cut 9 bases from V and 4 bases from J, with 9 bases between. The CDR3 is 12 residues long. Germline V gene data show CDR1 as KGHDR and CDR2 as SFDVKD. Here the CDR3 reads CATGGGNQPQHF. The CDR3 DNA follows: TGTGCCACCGGCGGGGGTAATCAGCCCCAGCATTTT.

The chain joins TRBV6-5 to TRBJ2-1, with 7 bases aligning to TRBD1. Germline V gene lookup returns CDR1 MNHEY and CDR2 SVGAGI. This CDR3 contains 14 residues. Trimming took 5 bases from V and 10 from J; bases not matched to a gene: 11. Written as DNA, the CDR3 is TGTGCCAGCAGTCAGACCTGGGACAGAGAGGAGCAGTTCTTC. Translated, it gives CASSQTWDREEQFF.

The chain combines TRBV5-4 with TRBJ2-1; 7 nucleotides agree with TRBD1. V trimming: 0 bases; J trimming: 5 bases; junction bases outside the gene matches: 5. Germline values: CDR1 SGHNT, CDR2 YYREEE (reference sequence). The CDR3 extends over 15 amino acids. As DNA, the CDR3 is TGTGCCAGCAGCTTGGTCGACAGGGAGAACAATGAGCAGTTCTTC. Translated, it gives CASSLVDRENNEQFF.

This clone was recorded a few times. V usage is TRBV7-9 and J usage is TRBJ1-2; 8 nucleotides agree with TRBD1. There are 12 residues in the CDR3. Germline CDR1 reads SEHNR; CDR2 reads FQNEAQ (reference sequence). Trimming took 1 base from V and 12 from J; bases not matched to a gene: 4. The CDR3 DNA sequence: TGTGCCAGCAGCTTAGGGGACAGGATCAACACCTTC. It encodes CASSLGDRINTF.

The rearrangement uses TRBV19 and TRBJ1-3; D is uncertain. The V and J ends lost 7 bases and 3 bases respectively, with 16 bases between them. This CDR3 has 15 amino acids. Looked up from germline, CDR1 is LNHDA and CDR2 is SQIVND (reference sequence). DNA for the CDR3: TGTGCCAGTACTGCGAGCGGTTGGATTGGAAACACCATATATTTT. The encoded protein is CASTASGWIGNTIYF.

This clone was observed once. J is TRBJ2-1 and V is TRBV11-2; possible D gene TRBD2, 5 bases. CDR3 length: 16 residues. Germline loops: CDR1 SGHAT, CDR2 FQNNGV. V was trimmed by 5 bases and J by 0 bases, leaving 14 bases between them. The CDR3 DNA sequence: TGTGCCAGCAGCCCCTGGCGGGTAAGCTCCTACAATGAGCAGTTCTTC. It codes for CASSPWRVSSYNEQFF.

The CDR3: CASSSGRGGTEAFF. CDR3 DNA: TGTGCCAGCAGCTCCGGTCGGGGGGGTACTGAAGCTTTCTTT. The chain carries TRBV7-2 and TRBJ1-1; tentative D call: TRBD1 (5 bases). CDR3 size: 14 residues. Germline CDR1 is SGHTA and CDR2 is FQGNSA. With 4 bases removed from V and 5 bases from J, the gap between germline ends came to 14 bases.

This clone is a singleton in its sample. The rearrangement uses TRBV7-2 and TRBJ2-3; D is uncertain. Germline V gene lookup returns CDR1 SGHTA and CDR2 FQGNSA. This CDR3 contains 15 residues. Deletions cut 2 bases from V and 0 bases from J, with 9 bases between. CDR3 sequence reads: CASSLNDLSTDTQYF. CDR3 sequence (DNA): TGTGCCAGCAGCTTAAACGACTTGAGCACAGATACGCAGTATTTT.

This clone was recorded once. The chain carries TRBV25-1 and TRBJ1-2; D gene ambiguous. The CDR3 totals 12 residues. The V and J ends lost 1 base and 2 bases respectively, with 2 bases between them. CDR1 MGHDK and CDR2 SYGVNS come from the germline V gene. CDR3 DNA sequence: TGTGCCAGCAGTGAATCAAACTATGGCTACACCTTC. Its translation: CASSESNYGYTF.

This chain uses TRBV2 with TRBJ1-6, with D possibly TRBD1 on 5 matching bases. CDR1 SNHLY and CDR2 FYNNEI come from the germline V gene. The CDR3 sequence is 14 residues long. With 3 bases removed from V and 10 bases from J, the gap between germline ends came to 13 bases. Here the CDR3 DNA reads TGTGCCAGCAGTGAGAAGGGGCAGAGATCACCCCTCCACTTT. Protein sequence: CASSEKGQRSPLHF.

The gene calls are TRBV5-1 and TRBJ2-7, with 7 bases fitting TRBD1. From germline, CDR1 is SGHRS and CDR2 YFSETQ. The CDR3 has 15 residues. The junction had 6 bases not matched to a gene; V was cut back by 0 bases and J by 3 bases. The CDR3 DNA follows: TGCGCCAGCAGCTTGGGCTCAGGGGGAATCTACGAGCAGTACTTC. It encodes CASSLGSGGIYEQYF. Full variable domain (rest looked up from reference TRBV5-1 and TRBJ2-7): KAGVTQTPRYLIKTRGQQVTLSCSPISGHRSVSWYQQTPGQGLQFLFEYFSETQRNKGNFPGRFSGRQFSNSRSEMNVSTLELGDSALYLCASSLGSGGIYEQYFGPGTRLTVT.

This clone was found once. CDR3 sequence reads: CASSGRGTDTQYF. The CDR3, as DNA: TGTGCCAGTAGTGGGCGGGGCACAGATACGCAGTATTTT. The chain carries TRBV19 and TRBJ2-3; TRBD2 is a possible D gene (5 bases). This CDR3 contains 13 residues. Germline values: CDR1 LNHDA, CDR2 SQIVND (reference sequence). V lost 5 bases and J lost 1, with 7 bases in between.

Comments on this clone: With a much larger clone just one base away, this may be a read error. This chain uses TRBV28 with TRBJ2-7; 9 bases align to TRBD1. CDR1 and CDR2 from the germline V gene are MDHEN and SYDVKM. This CDR3 comprises 12 residues. With V trimmed by 6 bases and J by 3 bases, 0 bases remained unmatched. This CDR3 reads CASRGQGYEQYF. The CDR3 bases are TGTGCCAGCAGGGGACAGGGCTACGAGCAGTACTTC.

CDR3 amino acids: CASSPLTSGSYNEQFF. The CDR3 region has the DNA TGTGCCAGCTCACCGCTAACTAGCGGGTCCTACAATGAGCAGTTCTTC. The chain recombines TRBV18 with TRBJ2-1; 9 bases agree with TRBD2. The germline V gene encodes CDR1 KGHSH and CDR2 LQKENI. The CDR3 is 16 residues long. With V trimmed by 3 bases and J by 1 base, 4 bases remained unmatched.

V gene TRBV29-1 combines with J gene TRBJ2-2, with D perhaps matching TRBD2 (6 bases). The CDR3 runs 14 residues. Germline V CDR1 and CDR2: SQVTM, ANQGSEA. V lost 4 bases and J lost 1, with 10 bases in between. CDR3 loop: CSVVTSLNTGELFF. CDR3 DNA: TGCAGCGTTGTTACTAGCCTGAACACCGGGGAGCTGTTTTTT.

The chain employs TRBV27 and TRBJ1-6; D may be TRBD1 (6 bases). From germline, CDR1 is MNHEY and CDR2 SMNVEV (reference sequence). The CDR3 extends over 14 amino acids. V shed 8 bases and J shed 4 bases, with 12 bases lying between them. This CDR3 reads CASGLGAYNSPLHF. The CDR3, as DNA: TGTGCCAGCGGATTGGGGGCGTATAATTCACCCCTCCACTTT.

V and J are TRBV5-1 and TRBJ2-1; possible D gene TRBD1, 6 bases. There are 14 residues in the CDR3. V was trimmed by 2 bases and J by 5 bases, leaving 11 bases between them. In germline, CDR1 is SGHRS, CDR2 YFSETQ. CDR3 coding DNA: TGCGCCAGCAGCTTTGCCAGGGGCCACAATGAGCAGTTCTTC. Encoded protein: CASSFARGHNEQFF.

J is TRBJ2-3 and V is TRBV2; D call uncertain. CDR3 size: 14 residues. V lost 1 base and J lost 4, with 9 bases in between. Germline V gene data show CDR1 as SNHLY and CDR2 as FYNNEI. Here the CDR3 reads CASSEGFSSDTQYF. The CDR3 nucleotides are TGTGCCAGCAGTGAAGGCTTTAGCTCAGATACGCAGTATTTT.

This rearrangement joins TRBV5-4 to TRBJ2-7, with 16 nucleotides matching TRBD2. The CDR3 has 18 amino acids. V lost 4 bases to trimming and J lost 6 bases; unmatched junction nucleotides: 13. The germline V gene has CDR1 SGHNT and CDR2 YYREEE (reference sequence). The CDR3 loop reads CASSPSPGLAGGPVEQYF. The DNA for the CDR3 is TGTGCCAGCAGCCCTTCCCCGGGACTAGCGGGAGGGCCCGTCGAGCAGTACTTC. Based on the CDR3 plus reference TRBV5-4 and TRBJ2-7, the full variable domain is ETGVTQSPTHLIKTRGQQVTLRCSSQSGHNTVSWYQQALGQGPQFIFQYYREEENGRGNFPPRFSGLQFPNYSSELNVNALELDDSALYLCASSPSPGLAGGPVEQYFGPGTRLTVT.

The rearrangement joins TRBV3-1 (or the pseudogene TRBV3-2) to TRBJ2-7, with D perhaps TRBD1 (6 bases). V was trimmed by 5 bases and J by 6 bases, leaving 23 bases between them. CDR1 is LGHDT and CDR2 is YNNKEL in the germline V gene (reference sequence). The CDR3 consists of 16 residues. CDR3: CASSSKSYPDRREQYF. CDR3 bases: TGTGCCAGCAGCTCCAAGTCCTACCCGGACAGACGCGAGCAGTACTTC.

The chain uses TRBV27 and TRBJ2-3; D gene ambiguous. Looked up from germline, CDR1 is MNHEY and CDR2 is SMNVEV (reference sequence). V gave up 4 bases and J gave up 2 bases, with 13 bases separating them. This CDR3 is 15 amino acids long. The CDR3 bases are TGTGCCAGCAGTTACGAGAGTAGTTTCACAGATACGCAGTATTTT. Protein sequence: CASSYESSFTDTQYF.